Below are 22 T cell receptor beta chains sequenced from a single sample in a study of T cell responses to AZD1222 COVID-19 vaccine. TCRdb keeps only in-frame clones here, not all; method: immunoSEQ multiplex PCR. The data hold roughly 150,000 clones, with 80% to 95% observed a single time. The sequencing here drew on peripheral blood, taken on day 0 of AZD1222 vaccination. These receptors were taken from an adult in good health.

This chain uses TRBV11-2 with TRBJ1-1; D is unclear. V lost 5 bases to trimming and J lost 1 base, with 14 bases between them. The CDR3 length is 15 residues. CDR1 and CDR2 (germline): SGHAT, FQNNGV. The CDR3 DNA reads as TGTGCCAGCAGCAATCAATCAATACGGAACACTGAAGCTTTCTTT. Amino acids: CASSNQSIRNTEAFF.

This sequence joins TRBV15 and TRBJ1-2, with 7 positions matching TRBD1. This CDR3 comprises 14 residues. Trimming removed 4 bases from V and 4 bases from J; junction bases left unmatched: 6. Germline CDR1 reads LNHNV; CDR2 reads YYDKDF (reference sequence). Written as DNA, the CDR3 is TGTGCCACCAGCAAAGTAGAGGGGGCCTATGGCTACACCTTC. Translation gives CATSKVEGAYGYTF.

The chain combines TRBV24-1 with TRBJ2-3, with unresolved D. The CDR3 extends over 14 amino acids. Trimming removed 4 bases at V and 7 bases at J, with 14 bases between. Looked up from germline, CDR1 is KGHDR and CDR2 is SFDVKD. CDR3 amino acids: CATSDRGRKNTQYF. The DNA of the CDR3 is TGTGCCACCAGTGACCGAGGACGAAAAAATACGCAGTATTTT.

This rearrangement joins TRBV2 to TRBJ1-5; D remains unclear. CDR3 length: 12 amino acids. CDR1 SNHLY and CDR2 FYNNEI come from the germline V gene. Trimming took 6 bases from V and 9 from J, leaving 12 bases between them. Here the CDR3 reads CASRDGSLPQHF. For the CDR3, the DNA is TGTGCCAGCAGGGACGGGAGTTTGCCCCAGCATTTT.

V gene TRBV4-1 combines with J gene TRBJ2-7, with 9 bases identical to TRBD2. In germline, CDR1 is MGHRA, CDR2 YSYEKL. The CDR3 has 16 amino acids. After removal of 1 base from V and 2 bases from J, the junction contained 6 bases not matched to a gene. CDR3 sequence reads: CASSQGASGTPYEQYF. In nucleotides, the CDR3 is TGCGCCAGCAGCCAAGGGGCTAGCGGGACCCCCTACGAGCAGTACTTC.

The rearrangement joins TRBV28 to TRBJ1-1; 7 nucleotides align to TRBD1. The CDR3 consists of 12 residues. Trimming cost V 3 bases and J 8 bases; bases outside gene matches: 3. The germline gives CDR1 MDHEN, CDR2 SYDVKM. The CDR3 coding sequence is TGTGCCAGCAGTTTTGCGGGACAGGAAGCTTTCTTT. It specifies CASSFAGQEAFF.

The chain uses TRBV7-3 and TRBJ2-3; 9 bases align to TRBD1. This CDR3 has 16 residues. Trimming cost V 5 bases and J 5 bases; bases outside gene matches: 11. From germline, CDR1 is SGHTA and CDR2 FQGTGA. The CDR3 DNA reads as TGTGCCAGCAGCGTTTCGGACAGGGGCGGGGGAGATACGCAGTATTTT. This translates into CASSVSDRGGGDTQYF.

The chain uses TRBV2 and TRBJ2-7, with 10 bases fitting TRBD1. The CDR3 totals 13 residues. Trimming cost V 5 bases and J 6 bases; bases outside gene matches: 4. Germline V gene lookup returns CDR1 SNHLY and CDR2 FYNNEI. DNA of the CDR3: TGTGCCAGCAGTCGGGACAGGGGAGGCGAGCAGTACTTC. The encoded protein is CASSRDRGGEQYF.

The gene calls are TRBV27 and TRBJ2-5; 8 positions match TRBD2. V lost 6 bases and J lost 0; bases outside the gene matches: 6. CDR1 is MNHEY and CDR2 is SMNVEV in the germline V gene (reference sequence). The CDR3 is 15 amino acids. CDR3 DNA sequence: TGTGCCAGCAGCCTTAGCGGGGCGTACCAAGAGACCCAGTACTTC. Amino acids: CASSLSGAYQETQYF.

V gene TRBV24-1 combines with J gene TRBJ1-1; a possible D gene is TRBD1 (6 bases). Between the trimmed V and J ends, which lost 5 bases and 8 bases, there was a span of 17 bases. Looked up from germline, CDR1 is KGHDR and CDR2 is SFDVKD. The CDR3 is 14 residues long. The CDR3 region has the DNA TGTGCCACCAGTGCCCAGGAACAGGGTGGGGAAGCTTTCTTT. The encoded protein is CATSAQEQGGEAFF.

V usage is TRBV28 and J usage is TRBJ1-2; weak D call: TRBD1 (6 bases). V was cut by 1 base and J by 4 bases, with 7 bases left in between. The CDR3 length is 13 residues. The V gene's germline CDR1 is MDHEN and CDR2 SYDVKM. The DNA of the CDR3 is TGTGCCAGCAGTTTATTCAGGGGCTATGGCTACACCTTC. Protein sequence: CASSLFRGYGYTF.

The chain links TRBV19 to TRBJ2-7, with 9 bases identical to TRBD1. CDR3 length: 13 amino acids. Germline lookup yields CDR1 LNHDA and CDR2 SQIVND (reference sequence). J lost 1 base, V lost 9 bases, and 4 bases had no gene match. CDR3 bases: TGTGCCAGCCGGGACAGGGCTTCCTACGAGCAGTACTTC. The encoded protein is CASRDRASYEQYF. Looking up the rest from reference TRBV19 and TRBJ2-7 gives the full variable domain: DGGITQSPKYLFRKEGQNVTLSCEQNLNHDAMYWYRQDPGQGLRLIYYSQIVNDFQKGDIAEGYSVSREKKESFPLTVTSAQKNPTAFYLCASRDRASYEQYFGPGTRLTVT.

The CDR3 sequence is CASSQNDQTYNEQFF. CDR3 sequence (DNA): TGTGCCAGCAGTCAAAACGACCAAACCTACAATGAGCAGTTCTTC. The chain links TRBV3-1 (or the pseudogene TRBV3-2) to TRBJ2-1; D not certain. Germline V lookup: CDR1 LGHDT, CDR2 YNNKEL (reference sequence). The CDR3 has 15 amino acids. Trimming removed 6 bases at V and 2 bases at J, with 14 bases between.

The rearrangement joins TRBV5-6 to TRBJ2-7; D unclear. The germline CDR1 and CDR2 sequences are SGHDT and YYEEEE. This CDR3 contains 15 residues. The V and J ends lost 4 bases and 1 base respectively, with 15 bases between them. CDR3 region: CASSQLQPASYEQYF. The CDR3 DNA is TGTGCCAGCAGCCAGCTCCAGCCAGCATCCTACGAGCAGTACTTC.

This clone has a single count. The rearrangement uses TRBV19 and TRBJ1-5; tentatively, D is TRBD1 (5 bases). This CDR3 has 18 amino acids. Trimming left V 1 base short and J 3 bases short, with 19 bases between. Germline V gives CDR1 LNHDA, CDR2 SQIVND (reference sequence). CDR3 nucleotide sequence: TGTGCCAGTAGTATAGGGACCGGGGCAGGCACCATCAATCAGCCCCAGCATTTT. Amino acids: CASSIGTGAGTINQPQHF.

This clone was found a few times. This CDR3 reads CASSLGRGGRDRNNTEAFF. The DNA for the CDR3 is TGTGCCAGCAGCTTAGGTAGGGGTGGCAGGGATCGGAATAACACTGAAGCTTTCTTT. The V gene is TRBV7-6, the J gene TRBJ1-1, with a tentative D call TRBD1 (5 bases). The CDR3 covers 19 residues. Trimming stripped 1 base from V and 2 bases from J, with 23 bases between. From germline, CDR1 is SGHVS and CDR2 FNYEAQ.

CDR3 protein: CASSQPGTGRSGELFF. CDR3 coding DNA: TGTGCCAGCAGCCAACCCGGGACAGGGAGGTCCGGGGAGCTGTTTTTT. This sequence joins TRBV14 and TRBJ2-2; 9 bases fit TRBD1. The germline CDR1 and CDR2 sequences are SGHDN and FVKESK. V shed 2 bases, J shed 6 bases, and the junction held 7 bases outside the gene matches. The CDR3 runs 16 residues.

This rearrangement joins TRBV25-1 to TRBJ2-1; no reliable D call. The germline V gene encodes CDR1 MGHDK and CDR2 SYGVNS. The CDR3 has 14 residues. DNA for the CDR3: TGTGGCACCCGTGGCGATCAGCCCCCCAATGAGCAGTTCTTC. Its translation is CGTRGDQPPNEQFF.

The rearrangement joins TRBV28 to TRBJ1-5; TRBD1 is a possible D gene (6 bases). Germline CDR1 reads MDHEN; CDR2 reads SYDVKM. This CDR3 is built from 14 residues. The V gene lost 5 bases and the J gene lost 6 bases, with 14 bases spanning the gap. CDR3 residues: CASSQPGAAQPQHF. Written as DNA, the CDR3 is TGTGCCAGCAGTCAGCCGGGGGCGGCTCAGCCCCAGCATTTT.

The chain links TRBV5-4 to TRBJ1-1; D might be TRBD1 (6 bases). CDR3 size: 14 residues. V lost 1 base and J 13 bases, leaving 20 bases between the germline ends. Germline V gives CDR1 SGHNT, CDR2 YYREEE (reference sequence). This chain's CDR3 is CASSLKSGGPRVFF. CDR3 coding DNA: TGTGCCAGCAGCTTGAAGTCGGGGGGCCCTAGGGTTTTCTTT.

Written as DNA, the CDR3 is TGTGCCAGCAGCTTAGTAGCTAGCCCCCTCAATGAGCAGTTCTTC. It translates to CASSLVASPLNEQFF. The chain has TRBV11-1 and TRBJ2-1, with a weak D call TRBD2 (5 bases). From germline, CDR1 is SGHAT and CDR2 FQDESV (reference sequence). V dropped 1 base and J dropped 6 bases, with 13 bases sitting between them. The CDR3 totals 15 residues.

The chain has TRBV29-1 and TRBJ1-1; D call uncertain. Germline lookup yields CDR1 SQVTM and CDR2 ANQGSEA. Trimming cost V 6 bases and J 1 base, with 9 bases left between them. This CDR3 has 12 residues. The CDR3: CSVRSRNTEAFF. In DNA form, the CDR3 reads TGCAGCGTGAGGAGTCGGAACACTGAAGCTTTCTTT.